Detailed here is one TCR beta chain. This specimen belongs to a study of blood T cell repertoires in COVID-19. Across the study: Spain, Italy and the United States supplied samples that represented acute and convalescent COVID-19. The analysed material was cDNA or gDNA that came from T cells, B-cell-depleted T cells, or PBMCs.

In the authors' workflow: Cell counts per sample came from amplifying reference gene primers. Sequencing was performed with immunoSEQ multiplex PCR; in TCRdb, only in-frame clones are kept and a portion is missing. The V and J calls and the clone size are those of that table, but D and trimming were determined from the DNA. The repertoire holds tens of thousands of clones, 70% to 90% seen once, with about 12% in the top ten. CDR1 MDHEN and CDR2 SYDVKM come from the germline V gene. V lost 5 bases to trimming and J lost 6 bases, with 8 bases between them. CDR3 length: 13 amino acids. The clonotype comes from a woman between 70 and 85 years old in a cohort sampled during active COVID-19. The sample comprised peripheral blood. V gene TRBV28 combines with J gene TRBJ1-6, with a possible D match to TRBD1 (6 bases). The CDR3 here is CASSTGINSPLHF. Here the CDR3 DNA reads TGTGCCAGCAGTACAGGGATTAATTCACCCCTCCACTTT.